The rows below give T cell receptor beta chains drawn from one sample of a study of cytomegalovirus exposure and HLA in healthy donors. The protocol was immunoSEQ multiplex PCR, while the TCRdb copy is restricted to in-frame clones and leaves out a portion. The sample lists 60,000 to 75,000 clones, roughly 78% occurring once. Sequencing was carried out using PBMCs. The receptors come from a woman in her 40s in good health and CMV-seropositive. The CDR3 runs from the conserved cysteine through the conserved F or W. A D gene is named only where the DNA matches it firmly. Size tells how often a clone was seen (once, few, many) or the class of an expanded clone, and some rows leave it out.

D gene	V gene	clone size	J gene	CDR3 DNA	CDR3 protein
TRBD1	TRBV25-1	NA	TRBJ2-2	TGTGCCAGCAGTGAGTTCTCAGGGGGCATCGGGGAGCTGTTTTTT	CASSEFSGGIGELFF
NA	TRBV29-1	NA	TRBJ2-3	TGCAGCGTTGAAGAGCGTGCGCAGTATTTT	CSVEERAQYF
TRBD1	TRBV5-1	few	TRBJ1-1	TGCGCCAGCAGCGTAGGACAGGGGATCTCCACTGAAGCTTTCTTT	CASSVGQGISTEAFF
NA	TRBV7-9	NA	TRBJ1-3	TGTGCCAGCAGCTTAACCGGGAACACCATATATTTT	CASSLTGNTIYF
TRBD2	TRBV2	NA	TRBJ2-5	TGTGCCAGCAGTGGACTAGCGGCGGAGACCCAGTACTTC	CASSGLAAETQYF
NA	TRBV5-6	NA	TRBJ2-7	TGTGCCAGCAGCTTGGTGGCCCTACGAGGGCAGTACTTC	CASSLVALRGQYF
NA	TRBV30	NA	TRBJ2-7	TGTGCCTCGGCCCCCGGGGAATCCTACGAGCAGTACTTC	CASAPGESYEQYF
NA	TRBV28	NA	TRBJ1-6	TGTGCCAGCAGTTTTTACCGGGACACTTCACCCCTCCACTTT	CASSFYRDTSPLHF
NA	TRBV19	NA	TRBJ1-1	TGTGCCAGTAGCACCCGGGGCACTGAAGCTTTCTTT	CASSTRGTEAFF
TRBD1	TRBV9	NA	TRBJ1-4	TGTGCCAGCAGCGTCGGACAGGACTCCTCGGGAAAACTGTTTTTT	CASSVGQDSSGKLFF
TRBD2	TRBV5-1	once	TRBJ2-3	TGCGCCAGCAGCCTCCAAGCGGGGGGACCAATTGGGGATACGCAGTATTTT	CASSLQAGGPIGDTQYF
NA	TRBV11-2	NA	TRBJ1-6	TGTGCCAGCAGCTTAGGGAGCCCCCGGGATTCACCCCTCCACTTT	CASSLGSPRDSPLHF
NA	TRBV4-1	NA	TRBJ1-6	TGCGCCAGCAGTGAGGGAGATCGGGTGTTTAATTCACCCCTCCACTTT	CASSEGDRVFNSPLHF
NA	TRBV6-6	NA	TRBJ1-3	TGTGCCAGCAGCCAAGGGGAGGGGATTTCTGGAAACACCATATATTTT	CASSQGEGISGNTIYF
NA	TRBV5-1	NA	TRBJ1-4	TGCGCCAGCAGCTTGAGCCCAGGGGAGAATGAAAAACTGTTTTTT	CASSLSPGENEKLFF
NA	TRBV6-6	NA	TRBJ1-1	TGTGCCAGCAGTCTTACGACTACTGAAGCTTTCTTT	CASSLTTTEAFF
NA	TRBV19	NA	TRBJ1-6	TGTGCCAGTAGTGGGAGGGTTTCCTATAATTCACCCCTCCACTTT	CASSGRVSYNSPLHF
NA	TRBV14	once	TRBJ2-5	TGTGCCAGCAGTAAGCTAGCGAGACTTGAGACCCAGTACTTC	CASSKLARLETQYF
NA	TRBV9	NA	TRBJ2-1	TGTGCCAGCAGCGTACAAACTAGGTCCCTCTACAATGAGCAGTTCTTC	CASSVQTRSLYNEQFF
TRBD1	TRBV18	NA	TRBJ1-5	TGTGCCAGCTCACCGGGACAGGGGGATCAGCCCCAGCATTTT	CASSPGQGDQPQHF
TRBD2	TRBV5-1	few	TRBJ2-7	TGCGCCAGCAGCTCAAGCGGGGGCTCCTACGAGCAGTACTTC	CASSSSGGSYEQYF
TRBD2	TRBV6-4	few	TRBJ2-3	TGTGCCAGCAGAAAACTAGCGGGGGGGCCAGATACGCAGTATTTT	CASRKLAGGPDTQYF
NA	TRBV6-5	NA	TRBJ2-2	TGTGCCAGCAGCAATTTGAACACCGGGGAGCTGTTTTTT	CASSNLNTGELFF
NA	TRBV6-5	NA	TRBJ1-1	TGTGCCAGCAGTTCGAAAACCCAGGGGAACACTGAAGCTTTCTTT	CASSSKTQGNTEAFF
TRBD1	TRBV7-9	NA	TRBJ1-2	TGTGCCAGCAGCTTAGGAGGGGGACAGGGGAACTATGGCTACACCTTC	CASSLGGGQGNYGYTF
TRBD1	TRBV27	NA	TRBJ2-7	TGTGCCAGCAGTCTAGATTGGGGGGGACAGGGGCACTCCTACGAGCAGTACTTC	CASSLDWGGQGHSYEQYF
TRBD1	TRBV7-9	NA	TRBJ2-7	TGTGCCAGCAGCGCCCCACAGGGGTGGTCCTACGAGCAGTACTTC	CASSAPQGWSYEQYF
TRBD1	TRBV2	NA	TRBJ2-7	TGTGCCAGCACCCCGGGACAGGGGGCGAGTCGGTACTTC	CASTPGQGASRYF
NA	TRBV6-5	NA	TRBJ1-5	TGTGCCAGCAGACGGACAGCCAATCAGCCCCAGCATTTT	CASRRTANQPQHF
TRBD1	TRBV5-6	NA	TRBJ2-7	TGTGCCAGCTACGGGACAGGACGCTCCTACGAGCAGTACTTC	CASYGTGRSYEQYF
NA	TRBV7-7	NA	TRBJ2-5	TGTGCTAGCAGCCCCCTTTCTTCCCGGGAGACCCAGTACTTC	CASSPLSSRETQYF
NA	TRBV30	NA	TRBJ2-7	TGTGCCTGGAGCGGTTTGGGGAGACAGGCGTACTACGAGCAGTACTTC	CAWSGLGRQAYYEQYF
NA	TRBV16	NA	TRBJ1-2	TGTGCCAGCAGCCAATCGGGAGGAGGCTACACCTTC	CASSQSGGGYTF
NA	TRBV5-1	NA	TRBJ1-1	TGCGCCAGCAGCTTGGAACTAGGGTTGGGAAGCACTGAAGCTTTCTTT	CASSLELGLGSTEAFF
NA	TRBV5-4	NA	TRBJ1-2	TGTGCCAGCAGCTCCACAGGGTATTCGGGGTATGGCTACACCTTC	CASSSTGYSGYGYTF
NA	TRBV9	NA	TRBJ2-5	TGTGCCAGCAGCGATACAGGGGAGACCCAGTACTTC	CASSDTGETQYF
NA	TRBV27	NA	TRBJ1-1	TGTGCCAGCATGCGGCAGGGGCCTTTATGGAACACTGAAGCTTTCTTT	CASMRQGPLWNTEAFF
TRBD1	TRBV2	NA	TRBJ2-2	TGTGCCAGCAGTGAGACAGGGCCTAACACCGGGGAGCTGTTTTTT	CASSETGPNTGELFF
NA	TRBV6-5	NA	TRBJ2-7	TGTGCCAGCAGATACCGTCTAGCCTCTCTGACGCAGTACTTC	CASRYRLASLTQYF
TRBD1	TRBV27	NA	TRBJ2-5	TGTGCCAGCAGTAGATACAGGGGACAAGAGACCCAGTACTTC	CASSRYRGQETQYF